The T cell receptor beta chain described here comes from a study of blood T cell repertoires in COVID-19. This clone occurred once. Sequenced by immunoSEQ multiplex PCR; TCRdb stores in-frame clones only, minus some. This sample has roughly 500,000 clones, with 80% to 90% found just once. CDR1 is GTSNPN, CDR2 SVGIG, per germline (reference sequence). The CDR3 runs 14 residues. The V end lost 1 base, the J end lost 7 bases, and 13 bases lay between the germline ends. V usage is TRBV30 and J usage is TRBJ1-4, with TRBD1 as a possible D gene (6 bases). The clonotype was recovered from a human donor in a cohort sampled during active COVID-19. The sample taken for sequencing was peripheral blood. The DNA of the CDR3 is TGTGCCTGGAGTGAGAAAGCAGGGGCTGAAAAACTGTTTTTT. Translating it yields CAWSEKAGAEKLFF.